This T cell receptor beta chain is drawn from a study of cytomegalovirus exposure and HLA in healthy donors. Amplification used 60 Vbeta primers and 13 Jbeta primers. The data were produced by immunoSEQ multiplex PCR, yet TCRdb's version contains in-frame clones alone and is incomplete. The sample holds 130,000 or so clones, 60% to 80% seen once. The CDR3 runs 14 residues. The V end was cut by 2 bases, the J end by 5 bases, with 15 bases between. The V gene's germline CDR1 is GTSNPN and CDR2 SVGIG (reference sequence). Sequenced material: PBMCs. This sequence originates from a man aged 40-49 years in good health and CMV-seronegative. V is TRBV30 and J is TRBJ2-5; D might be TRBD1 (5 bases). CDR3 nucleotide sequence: TGTGCCTGGAGTTGGTGGGGCGGAAGGGAGACCCAGTACTTC. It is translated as CAWSWWGGRETQYF.